The rows below give T cell receptor beta chains drawn from one sample of a study of human T cells and chemical hapten exposure. TCRdb independently ran MiXCR on the RACE reads; one entry per CDR3 protein. The table lists 380,000 or so distinct CDR3 sequences, 5.5% of them singletons. Source: whole blood, taken in connection with sensitization to the hapten diphenylcyclopropenone (DPC). Receptors originate from a woman aged 18 to 35 with alopecia areata. Some clones in this sample may be carry-over from other donors' samples. CDR3s include the opening cysteine and the closing phenylalanine or tryptophan.

CDR3aa | v_gene | len | j_gene
CASSLPGALYEQYF | TRBV11-1 | 14 | TRBJ2-7
CASSFSRGETQYF | TRBV27 | 13 | TRBJ2-5
CASSLAALAGSEYGYTF | TRBV7-2 | 17 | TRBJ1-2
CASSPRGQGFFYGYTF | TRBV7-6 | 16 | TRBJ1-2
CASRQGLTPNYGYTF | TRBV6-5 | 15 | TRBJ1-2
CASSGPEGSPLHF | TRBV9 | 13 | TRBJ1-6
CSVEGGSRDLQETQYF | TRBV29-1 | 16 | TRBJ2-5
CASSLRVPGELFF | TRBV7-9 | 13 | TRBJ2-2
CASSRGRHGEQFF | TRBV12-3/TRBV12-4 | 13 | TRBJ2-1
CASSYSLQFGVLNTGELFF | TRBV6-2/TRBV6-3 | 19 | TRBJ2-2
CASLDSTRTAFF | TRBV6-5 | 12 | TRBJ1-1
CASSPQKGYANTGELFF | TRBV27 | 17 | TRBJ2-2
CASSPDRRNYGYTF | TRBV5-1 | 14 | TRBJ1-2
CASSYTGQGPPAVRDTQYF | TRBV5-1 | 19 | TRBJ2-3
CASSPRRRANYGYTF | TRBV12-3/TRBV12-4 | 15 | TRBJ1-2
CGSRTGNSPLHF | TRBV12-3/TRBV12-4 | 12 | TRBJ1-6
CASSPETVLTSIYF | TRBV18 | 14 | TRBJ1-3
CASSREGRSPLHF | TRBV14 | 13 | TRBJ1-6
CASSSIPVNSPLHF | TRBV7-2 | 14 | TRBJ1-6
CASSGAGTPGYEQYF | TRBV18 | 15 | TRBJ2-7
CATSDSFVSGANVLTF | TRBV24-1 | 16 | TRBJ2-6
CASSRRTGAHTDTQYF | TRBV12-3/TRBV12-4 | 16 | TRBJ2-3
CSAPRGQGAREQYF | TRBV20-1 | 14 | TRBJ2-7
CASSLGVGEWNTEAFF | TRBV7-8 | 16 | TRBJ1-1
CASRGEGYPTEAFF | TRBV5-1 | 14 | TRBJ1-1
CASSPQVGISGNTIYF | TRBV18 | 16 | TRBJ1-3
CSARDSSRGPHEQYF | TRBV20-1 | 15 | TRBJ2-7
CASSSGPEDTQYF | TRBV7-2 | 13 | TRBJ2-3
CASREWTGTYEQYF | TRBV13 | 14 | TRBJ2-7
CASTLAGTNTDTQYF | TRBV12-3/TRBV12-4 | 15 | TRBJ2-3
CASSHFPKGQPQHF | TRBV7-2 | 14 | TRBJ1-5
CASSLAGRWGTEAFF | TRBV5-1 | 15 | TRBJ1-1
CASSLVGTPPSGANVLTF | TRBV27 | 18 | TRBJ2-6
CASSRHLFNYGYTF | TRBV12-3/TRBV12-4 | 14 | TRBJ1-2
CASSEAGMPHNSNQPQHF | TRBV6-1 | 18 | TRBJ1-5
CASGRQLAEAFF | TRBV2 | 12 | TRBJ1-1
CASSLAGTSGGASYNEQFF | TRBV11-1 | 19 | TRBJ2-1
CASSLGGISNQPQHF | TRBV5-1 | 15 | TRBJ1-5
CASSGAGLATDTQYF | TRBV4-3 | 15 | TRBJ2-3
CASRVPGDLGAFF | TRBV6-5 | 13 | TRBJ1-1
CASRGKGFRNEKLFF | TRBV25-1 | 15 | TRBJ1-4
CASSLTGAEFPDTQYF | TRBV27 | 16 | TRBJ2-3
CASSSFDKRFGGNTEAFF | TRBV7-4 | 18 | TRBJ1-1
CASSPPGTAPYEQYF | TRBV27 | 15 | TRBJ2-7
CASSSGLAGQSPEQFF | TRBV7-9 | 16 | TRBJ2-1
CASRLSGNYGYTF | TRBV5-1 | 13 | TRBJ1-2
CASSQEQGWYEQFF | TRBV4-3 | 14 | TRBJ2-1
CASSSQGLNYGYTF | TRBV12-3/TRBV12-4 | 14 | TRBJ1-2
CSVPEVGRGLDGYTF | TRBV29-1 | 15 | TRBJ1-2
CASSLDRVSSTEAFF | TRBV6-5 | 15 | TRBJ1-1
CASSSLPGQQETQYF | TRBV5-1 | 15 | TRBJ2-5
CASSVASGGATDTQYF | TRBV9 | 16 | TRBJ2-3
CASSTDLVLRQFF | TRBV2 | 13 | TRBJ2-1
CASSYFSQGNYGYTF | TRBV6-2/TRBV6-3 | 15 | TRBJ1-2
CASSPRVDNSPLHF | TRBV18 | 14 | TRBJ1-6
CASSPFGNTEAFF | TRBV6-5 | 13 | TRBJ1-1
CSAREIGGGNQPQHF | TRBV20-1 | 15 | TRBJ1-5
CASSIDGPSYEQYF | TRBV27 | 14 | TRBJ2-7
CASSLWQPQETQYF | TRBV5-4 | 14 | TRBJ2-5